The 26 T cell receptor beta chains presented below share a single source sample, sequenced in a study of cytomegalovirus exposure and HLA in healthy donors. Some clones are missing from TCRdb's copy, which holds only in-frame ones; the method was immunoSEQ multiplex PCR. This sample has under 200,000 clones, with roughly nine tenths found just once. Sequencing used PBMCs. The receptors were sampled from a woman under 30 in good health and CMV-seropositive.

About this clone itself: Its ends do not fully match the called genes, so a read error is possible. The chain couples TRBV11-3 to TRBJ1-5; D is possibly TRBD1 (6 bases). Germline V gene data show CDR1 as SGHNT and CDR2 as YENEEA. The CDR3 spans 11 residues. The CDR3 sequence: CRDRPNQPQHF. CDR3 DNA sequence: TGCCGAGACAGGCCTAATCAGCCCCAGCATTTT.

This sequence joins TRBV19 and TRBJ1-3; D may be TRBD1 (5 bases). This CDR3 has 17 residues. V was clipped by 7 bases and J by 2 bases, with 21 bases between them. The germline V gene has CDR1 LNHDA and CDR2 SQIVND (reference sequence). CDR3 in DNA: TGTGCCAGTAACCGGGGGACGGGGATTATCGCTGGAAACACCATATATTTT. It translates to CASNRGTGIIAGNTIYF.

This chain uses TRBV9 with TRBJ1-1, with D uncertain. Trimming pared 4 bases from V and 0 bases from J, leaving 13 bases between. CDR1 and CDR2 (germline): SGDLS, YYNGEE. The CDR3 totals 15 residues. CDR3 loop: CASSPREDMNTEAFF. The DNA for the CDR3 is TGTGCCAGCAGCCCTAGGGAGGATATGAACACTGAAGCTTTCTTT.

This chain joins TRBV19 and TRBJ2-2, with D possibly matching TRBD1 (6 bases). Germline lookup yields CDR1 LNHDA and CDR2 SQIVND (reference sequence). The CDR3 sequence is 15 residues long. V was pared by 4 bases and J by 5 bases, with 14 bases between. DNA for the CDR3: TGTGCCAGTAGTAAAATTCTAGGGGGTACCGGGGAGCTGTTTTTT. It translates to CASSKILGGTGELFF. Drawing the rest from reference TRBV19 and TRBJ2-2, the complete variable domain is DGGITQSPKYLFRKEGQNVTLSCEQNLNHDAMYWYRQDPGQGLRLIYYSQIVNDFQKGDIAEGYSVSREKKESFPLTVTSAQKNPTAFYLCASSKILGGTGELFFGEGSRLTVL.

This sequence joins TRBV5-1 and TRBJ2-1; TRBD2 aligns across 7 bases. The CDR3 contains 14 residues. Germline V CDR1 and CDR2: SGHRS, YFSETQ. The trim removed 4 bases at V and 9 bases at J, leaving 10 bases unmatched. The CDR3 reads CASSPGLVIGEQFF. In DNA, the CDR3 is TGCGCCAGCAGCCCAGGACTAGTAATTGGTGAGCAGTTCTTC.

This chain uses TRBV5-1 with TRBJ2-5, with 14 nucleotides matching TRBD2. The CDR3 loop spans 15 amino acids. Trimming took 3 bases from V and 6 from J; bases not matched to a gene: 4. CDR1 and CDR2 from the germline V gene are SGHRS and YFSETQ. For the CDR3, the DNA is TGCGCCAGCAGCTACGGGACTAGCGGGGGACAGACCCAGTACTTC. Its translation: CASSYGTSGGQTQYF.

The J gene is TRBJ2-7, the V gene TRBV19; possible D gene TRBD1, 6 bases. The V end lost 1 base, the J end lost 2 bases, and 15 bases lay between the germline ends. Germline V lookup: CDR1 LNHDA, CDR2 SQIVND (reference sequence). The CDR3 has 16 residues. The CDR3 DNA follows: TGTGCCAGTAGTATAGTTCCAGGGGATGGACCCTACGAGCAGTACTTC. This translates into CASSIVPGDGPYEQYF.

The V call is TRBV6-1, the J call TRBJ2-3; 14 bases align to TRBD2. The CDR3 totals 20 residues. V was clipped by 3 bases and J by 7 bases; unmatched bases: 18. CDR1 is MNHNS, CDR2 SASEGT, per germline. The CDR3 is CASSDKFGVFGTSGGNTQYF. CDR3 bases: TGTGCCAGCAGTGATAAGTTCGGGGTCTTCGGGACTAGCGGGGGTAATACGCAGTATTTT.

The chain carries TRBV18 and TRBJ1-2; possible D gene TRBD1, 6 bases. Per germline, CDR1 KGHSH and CDR2 LQKENI. The CDR3 covers 15 residues. V was cut by 0 bases and J by 8 bases, with 16 bases left in between. The DNA of the CDR3 is TGTGCCAGCTCACCACCCCAAGGCAGGGGTAGAGGCTACACCTTC. Protein: CASSPPQGRGRGYTF. The whole variable domain, filled in from reference TRBV18 and TRBJ1-2, reads NAGVMQNPRHLVRRRGQEARLRCSPMKGHSHVYWYRQLPEEGLKFMVYLQKENIIDESGMPKERFSAEFPKEGPSILRIQQVVRGDSAAYFCASSPPQGRGRGYTFGSGTRLTVV.

This chain uses TRBV2 with TRBJ1-1, with D possibly matching TRBD1 (6 bases). CDR1 is SNHLY and CDR2 is FYNNEI in the germline V gene. V lost 7 bases and J lost 5, with 20 bases in between. CDR3 length equals 15 residues. As DNA, the CDR3 is TGTGCCAGCAACCGTATGAGGGACAAGGGGACTGAAGCTTTCTTT. Protein: CASNRMRDKGTEAFF.

The genes are TRBV2 and TRBJ2-2, with 16 bases identical to TRBD2. The CDR3 spans 15 residues. The germline gives CDR1 SNHLY, CDR2 FYNNEI. V lost 6 bases, J lost 6 bases, and 1 base stayed unmatched. The CDR3 loop is CASRGLAGGAGELFF. CDR3 bases: TGTGCCAGCAGGGGACTAGCGGGAGGGGCCGGGGAGCTGTTTTTT.

V and J are TRBV21-1 and TRBJ1-2; the D segment call TRBD1 is taken from the table without a DNA check. TRBV21-1 is recorded as a pseudogene. The CDR3 contains 16 residues. CDR3 sequence: CASSKFGTESNYGYTF. CDR3 bases: TGTGCCAGCAGCAAATTCGGGACAGAATCCAACTATGGCTACACCTTC.

The chain employs TRBV28 and TRBJ1-2; no clear D gene. Trimming left V 8 bases short and J 4 bases short, with 17 bases between. CDR3 length equals 14 residues. CDR1 is MDHEN and CDR2 is SYDVKM in the germline V gene. The CDR3: CASRSEGRAYGYTF. Written as DNA, the CDR3 is TGTGCCAGCCGCTCGGAGGGTCGAGCCTATGGCTACACCTTC.

This clone was detected only once. The rearrangement joins TRBV11-2 to TRBJ2-1; no clear D gene. CDR3 length: 12 residues. Germline loops: CDR1 SGHAT, CDR2 FQNNGV. Trimming cost V 5 bases and J 8 bases, with 10 bases left between them. CDR3 sequence: CASSLGPDEQFF. CDR3 nucleotides: TGTGCCAGCAGCCTCGGTCCCGATGAGCAGTTCTTC.

The chain couples TRBV15 to TRBJ2-7; 7 bases align to TRBD2. V trimming: 3 bases; J trimming: 2 bases; junction bases outside the gene matches: 7. Germline assignment: CDR1 LNHNV and CDR2 YYDKDF (reference sequence). CDR3 length: 15 residues. The CDR3 DNA is TGTGCCACCAGCAGGGGGGGGGACTTGCCCTACGAGCAGTACTTC. It encodes CATSRGGDLPYEQYF.

The chain recombines TRBV5-4 with TRBJ2-6; a possible D gene is TRBD2 (5 bases). The ends were cut back, 3 bases at V and 1 base at J, with 5 bases in the middle. Germline V gene data show CDR1 as SGHNT and CDR2 as YYREEE (reference sequence). This CDR3 spans 14 amino acids. DNA for the CDR3: TGTGCCAGCAGCTGGGAGTCTGGGGCCAACGTCCTGACTTTC. This translates into CASSWESGANVLTF.

This rearrangement joins TRBV30 to TRBJ2-1; TRBD2 agrees at 11 bases. There are 15 residues in the CDR3. The germline gives CDR1 GTSNPN, CDR2 SVGIG (reference sequence). V dropped 0 bases and J dropped 7; count of bases not matched to a gene: 5. CDR3 region: CAWSVWTSGPNEQFF. CDR3 nucleotides: TGTGCCTGGAGTGTGTGGACTAGCGGGCCTAATGAGCAGTTCTTC.

The rearrangement links TRBV28 to TRBJ2-1; D gene uncertain. The CDR3 is 14 amino acids. Trimming left V 4 bases short and J 10 bases short, with 17 bases between. CDR1 MDHEN and CDR2 SYDVKM come from the germline V gene. DNA for the CDR3: TGTGCCAGCAGTTCATTCACTTCCGCAAGAGAGCAGTTCTTC. This translates into CASSSFTSAREQFF.

J is TRBJ2-4 and V is TRBV10-2; 14 bases agree with TRBD2. Trimming removed 6 bases from V and 4 bases from J; junction bases left unmatched: 2. The CDR3 is made up of 15 amino acids. CDR1 is WSHSY and CDR2 is SAAADI in the germline V gene. The CDR3 region is CASSGTSGGKNIQYF. The DNA for the CDR3 is TGCGCCAGCAGCGGGACTAGCGGGGGAAAAAACATTCAGTACTTC.

The genes are TRBV5-4 and TRBJ2-5; maybe TRBD1 (6 bases). The CDR3 totals 14 residues. Trimming removed 3 bases from V and 3 bases from J, with 12 bases in between. The germline gives CDR1 SGHNT, CDR2 YYREEE (reference sequence). CDR3 sequence: CASSSTGLEETQYF. The CDR3 nucleotides are TGTGCCAGCAGCTCTACAGGGTTGGAAGAGACCCAGTACTTC.

The chain combines TRBV7-9 with TRBJ2-5, with D possibly TRBD2 on 6 matching bases. CDR1 is SEHNR, CDR2 FQNEAQ, per germline (reference sequence). The V and J ends lost 1 base and 1 base respectively, with 10 bases between them. The CDR3 sequence is 15 residues long. In DNA, the CDR3 is TGTGCCAGCAGCTTAGATTTTAGCGGCCAAGAGACCCAGTACTTC. It codes for CASSLDFSGQETQYF.

The chain couples TRBV7-2 to TRBJ1-1, with D tentatively TRBD1 (6 bases). Looked up from germline, CDR1 is SGHTA and CDR2 is FQGNSA. Trimming took off 0 bases at V and 10 bases at J, with 24 bases between the two ends. There are 17 residues in the CDR3. In nucleotides, the CDR3 is TGTGCCAGCAGCTTAGCCTGGGGAAGGGGGTATGATAAGGTAGCTTTCTTT. The encoded protein is CASSLAWGRGYDKVAFF.

The V and J genes are TRBV27 and TRBJ1-2; weak D call: TRBD1 (5 bases). This CDR3 has 13 amino acids. Trimming stripped 4 bases from V and 5 bases from J, with 11 bases between. CDR1 and CDR2 (germline): MNHEY, SMNVEV (reference sequence). The DNA for the CDR3 is TGTGCCAGCAGTTCGGGACTGCCGTATGGCTACACCTTC. It translates to CASSSGLPYGYTF.

The chain's CDR3 is CASSLGQGGPYEQYF. The CDR3 DNA is TGTGCCAGCAGTCTGGGACAGGGAGGGCCCTACGAGCAGTACTTC. The chain links TRBV27 to TRBJ2-7; 9 positions match TRBD1. From germline, CDR1 is MNHEY and CDR2 SMNVEV (reference sequence). J was trimmed by 2 bases and V by 5 bases; bases with no gene match: 7. The CDR3 contains 15 residues.

The chain has TRBV6-4 and TRBJ2-3; 7 bases agree with TRBD2. CDR3 length equals 15 residues. The V gene's germline CDR1 is MRHNA and CDR2 SNTAGT. Losses at the gene ends were 5 bases for V and 1 base for J; bases not matched to a gene: 6. This chain's CDR3 is CASSRASGRTDTQYF. For the CDR3, the DNA is TGTGCCAGCAGTAGGGCTAGCGGACGCACAGATACGCAGTATTTT.

This sequence joins TRBV6-6 and TRBJ1-5; 9 bases match TRBD1. Germline CDR1 is MNHNY and CDR2 is SVGAGI (reference sequence). The CDR3 consists of 15 residues. Trimming removed 6 bases from V and 4 bases from J; junction bases left unmatched: 7. Written as DNA, the CDR3 is TGTGCCAGCAGCCCCACAGGGGGCCTTAATCAGCCCCAGCATTTT. Translation: CASSPTGGLNQPQHF.